Listed below are T cell receptor beta chains from one sample, sequenced in a study of OX40 agonist ivuxolimab in advanced cancers. Assay used: immunoSEQ multiplex PCR; TCRdb lists only in-frame clones, some missing. Of some 110,000 clones listed, just over 90% were seen once; the top ten hold less than 0.2%. The sample in question was CD4+ or CD8+ T cells sorted from blood, obtained in a trial of the OX40 agonist ivuxolimab. These TCRs come from an adult with an advanced solid tumor such as melanoma, head and neck, liver or kidney cancer. Each CDR3 is given with its conserved first and last residue. D genes are given only for firm matches. A row's size may be missing; if present it is once, few, many or a size class.

D gene: .; clone size: once; J gene: TRBJ1-3; V gene: TRBV7-2; CDR3 protein: CASSLVGNTIYF; CDR3 DNA: TGTGCCAGCAGCTTAGTGGGCAACACCATATATTTT
D gene: .; clone size: .; J gene: TRBJ2-7; V gene: TRBV7-2; CDR3 protein: CASSFPGVYEQYF; CDR3 DNA: TGTGCCAGCAGCTTCCCAGGGGTCTACGAGCAGTACTTC
D gene: .; clone size: once; J gene: TRBJ2-1; V gene: TRBV14; CDR3 protein: CASSQALTTIEQFF; CDR3 DNA: TGTGCCAGCAGCCAAGCCCTAACAACCATTGAGCAGTTCTTC
D gene: .; clone size: .; J gene: TRBJ1-2; V gene: TRBV9; CDR3 protein: CASSVGDREEYGYTF; CDR3 DNA: TGTGCCAGCAGCGTAGGAGATAGGGAGGAATATGGCTACACCTTC
D gene: .; clone size: .; J gene: TRBJ1-6; V gene: TRBV28; CDR3 protein: CASSPPIRGRIYNSPLHF; CDR3 DNA: TGTGCCAGCAGTCCTCCTATCAGGGGCCGCATCTATAATTCACCCCTCCACTTT
D gene: .; clone size: .; J gene: TRBJ1-5; V gene: TRBV5-1; CDR3 protein: CASSLVTGNSNQPQHF; CDR3 DNA: TGCGCCAGCAGCTTGGTCACGGGCAACTCAAATCAGCCCCAGCATTTT
D gene: .; clone size: .; J gene: TRBJ1-5; V gene: TRBV10-3; CDR3 protein: CAISGGTGANQPQHF; CDR3 DNA: TGTGCCATCAGTGGGGGTACGGGGGCAAATCAGCCCCAGCATTTT
D gene: TRBD1; clone size: .; J gene: TRBJ2-7; V gene: TRBV9; CDR3 protein: CASSVLDRAEQYF; CDR3 DNA: TGTGCCAGCAGCGTACTGGACAGGGCCGAGCAGTACTTC
D gene: .; clone size: .; J gene: TRBJ1-5; V gene: TRBV11-2; CDR3 protein: CASSLGVGRLNQPQHF; CDR3 DNA: TGTGCCAGCAGCTTAGGTGTTGGGAGACTCAATCAGCCCCAGCATTTT
D gene: .; clone size: .; J gene: TRBJ1-5; V gene: TRBV7-8; CDR3 protein: CASSLGPENQPQHF; CDR3 DNA: TGTGCCAGCAGCTTAGGTCCAGAGAATCAGCCCCAGCATTTT
D gene: .; clone size: once; J gene: TRBJ2-5; V gene: TRBV29-1; CDR3 protein: CSVIVGSQETQYF; CDR3 DNA: TGCAGCGTTATTGTTGGATCTCAAGAGACCCAGTACTTC
D gene: .; clone size: .; J gene: TRBJ2-1; V gene: TRBV19; CDR3 protein: CASSTGTNHNEQFF; CDR3 DNA: TGTGCCAGTAGTACCGGGACAAATCACAATGAGCAGTTCTTC
D gene: .; clone size: .; J gene: TRBJ1-1; V gene: TRBV5-4; CDR3 protein: CASRFDRNTEAFF; CDR3 DNA: TGTGCCAGCAGATTTGACAGGAACACTGAAGCTTTCTTT
D gene: .; clone size: .; J gene: TRBJ1-1; V gene: TRBV7-2; CDR3 protein: CASSVDSRGTEAFF; CDR3 DNA: TGTGCCAGCAGCGTAGACAGCCGGGGCACTGAAGCTTTCTTT
D gene: .; clone size: .; J gene: TRBJ2-2; V gene: TRBV11-3; CDR3 protein: CASRQGVNTGELFF; CDR3 DNA: TGTGCCAGCAGACAGGGCGTGAACACCGGGGAGCTGTTTTTT
D gene: .; clone size: .; J gene: TRBJ1-1; V gene: TRBV5-1; CDR3 protein: CASSLSGGDTEAFF; CDR3 DNA: TGCGCCAGCAGCTTATCTGGAGGGGACACTGAAGCTTTCTTT
D gene: TRBD2; clone size: .; J gene: TRBJ2-7; V gene: TRBV5-4; CDR3 protein: CASSLAGENEQYF; CDR3 DNA: TGCGCCAGCAGCCTAGCGGGAGAGAACGAGCAGTACTTC
D gene: TRBD2; clone size: .; J gene: TRBJ2-3; V gene: TRBV30; CDR3 protein: CAWSRGRGGSTDTQYF; CDR3 DNA: TGTGCCTGGTCCCGAGGACGGGGGGGAAGCACAGATACGCAGTATTTT
D gene: .; clone size: .; J gene: TRBJ1-1; V gene: TRBV19; CDR3 protein: CASSSRTAGAFF; CDR3 DNA: TGTGCCAGTAGTAGTCGGACAGCTGGGGCTTTCTTT
D gene: TRBD2; clone size: once; J gene: TRBJ2-1; V gene: TRBV15; CDR3 protein: CATSRDTGTSGRWNEQFF; CDR3 DNA: TGTGCCACCAGCAGAGATACGGGTACTAGCGGGAGATGGAATGAGCAGTTCTTC
D gene: TRBD1; clone size: .; J gene: TRBJ1-5; V gene: TRBV28; CDR3 protein: CASSFPQGGLNNQPQHF; CDR3 DNA: TGTGCCAGCAGTTTCCCACAGGGGGGTCTGAACAATCAGCCCCAGCATTTT
D gene: TRBD2; clone size: .; J gene: TRBJ2-1; V gene: TRBV30; CDR3 protein: CAWSVRLADNEQFF; CDR3 DNA: TGTGCCTGGAGTGTTCGGCTAGCGGACAATGAGCAGTTCTTC
D gene: .; clone size: .; J gene: TRBJ2-1; V gene: TRBV7-2; CDR3 protein: CASSFNRDNEQFF; CDR3 DNA: TGTGCCAGCAGCTTCAACCGGGACAATGAGCAGTTCTTC
D gene: .; clone size: .; J gene: TRBJ1-4; V gene: TRBV4-3; CDR3 protein: CASSQDGAWTEKLFF; CDR3 DNA: TGCGCCAGCAGCCAAGATGGGGCCTGGACCGAAAAACTGTTTTTT
D gene: .; clone size: .; J gene: TRBJ1-1; V gene: TRBV6-6; CDR3 protein: CASSYKGGETEAFF; CDR3 DNA: TGTGCCAGCAGTTACAAGGGCGGGGAGACTGAAGCTTTCTTT
D gene: .; clone size: .; J gene: TRBJ2-5; V gene: TRBV5-1; CDR3 protein: CASSLRQNQETQYF; CDR3 DNA: TGCGCCAGCAGCTTGAGACAGAACCAAGAGACCCAGTACTTC
D gene: .; clone size: .; J gene: TRBJ1-3; V gene: TRBV7-9; CDR3 protein: CASSFGGSSGNTIYF; CDR3 DNA: TGTGCCAGCAGCTTCGGTGGTTCCTCTGGAAACACCATATATTTT
D gene: .; clone size: .; J gene: TRBJ2-3; V gene: TRBV6-6; CDR3 protein: CASTMDSPTDTQYF; CDR3 DNA: TGTGCCAGCACTATGGATTCGCCCACAGATACGCAGTATTTT
D gene: TRBD2; clone size: .; J gene: TRBJ2-1; V gene: TRBV7-2; CDR3 protein: CASSLGGLTSGNYNEQFF; CDR3 DNA: TGTGCCAGCAGCTTAGGGGGCCTGACTAGCGGGAACTACAATGAGCAGTTCTTC
D gene: TRBD2; clone size: .; J gene: TRBJ2-1; V gene: TRBV9; CDR3 protein: CASSVATSSGRGGEQFF; CDR3 DNA: TGTGCCAGCAGCGTAGCTACGTCTAGCGGGAGAGGCGGTGAGCAGTTCTTC
D gene: .; clone size: .; J gene: TRBJ2-2; V gene: TRBV19; CDR3 protein: CASSTSQNTGELFF; CDR3 DNA: TGTGCCAGTAGTACCTCCCAGAACACCGGGGAGCTGTTTTTT